The 17 T cell receptor beta chains presented below share a single source sample, sequenced in a study of CD8 T cells in ankylosing spondylitis. TCRdb reprocessed the 5' RACE reads with MiXCR, giving one entry per CDR3 protein. There are 150,000 to 200,000 distinct CDR3 sequences in the sample; 11% occur only once, and 29% lies in the top ten. What was sequenced was blood, either unsorted or a sorted T cell fraction (not recorded which). Every receptor here comes from a male donor with ankylosing spondylitis or in good health (not recorded which).

In this sample, this clonotype turned up many times. The chain combines TRBV5-4 with TRBJ2-1; 7 bases map to TRBD2. J lost 7 bases, V lost 0 bases, and 13 bases had no gene match. This CDR3 contains 17 residues. Germline V lookup: CDR1 SGHNT, CDR2 YYREEE (reference sequence). The CDR3 reads CASSLASRGSGWNEQFF. The CDR3 DNA follows: TGTGCCAGCAGCTTGGCCTCTCGCGGGAGTGGTTGGAATGAGCAGTTCTTC.

This clonotype was counted ten times or more. This sequence joins TRBV10-3 and TRBJ2-1; 13 bases fit TRBD2. The CDR3 consists of 15 residues. Germline CDR1 and CDR2: ENHRY and SYGVKD. V lost 2 bases and J lost 8; bases outside the gene matches: 3. The CDR3: CAISETSGGADEQFF. For the CDR3, the DNA is TGTGCCATCAGTGAGACTAGCGGGGGGGCAGATGAGCAGTTCTTC.

In its sample, this clonotype was seen a few times. The genes are TRBV25-1 and TRBJ1-6, with 7 positions matching TRBD1. V lost 1 base to trimming and J lost 7 bases; unmatched junction nucleotides: 16. The CDR3 runs to 19 residues. Germline CDR1 MGHDK, CDR2 SYGVNS. Written as DNA, the CDR3 is TGTGCCAGCAGTGAATCCGACAGGGTTTATAGGGGAGACAATTCACCCCTCCACTTT. The encoded protein is CASSESDRVYRGDNSPLHF.

This clonotype came up many times. This chain joins TRBV10-3 and TRBJ2-1; 9 bases fit TRBD1. CDR1 and CDR2 (germline): ENHRY, SYGVKD. V dropped 6 bases and J dropped 2; count of bases not matched to a gene: 5. This CDR3 has 15 amino acids. Here the CDR3 DNA reads TGTGCCATCAGCACCGGGACAGGGACCTACAATGAGCAGTTCTTC. Translated: CAISTGTGTYNEQFF.

This clonotype was found many times. The rearrangement joins TRBV20-1 to TRBJ1-2; D perhaps matches TRBD1 (5 bases). This CDR3 comprises 13 residues. V was trimmed by 5 bases and J by 2 bases, leaving 12 bases between them. The V gene's germline CDR1 is DFQATT and CDR2 SNEGSKA (reference sequence). The CDR3 DNA sequence: TGCAGTGCTCTCCAGGGAATGAACTATGGCTACACCTTC. Translated, it gives CSALQGMNYGYTF.

This clonotype has a handful of counts. This chain joins TRBV6-6 and TRBJ2-2; TRBD2 matches 10 bases. Germline V gene data show CDR1 as MNHNY and CDR2 as SVGAGI (reference sequence). The CDR3 is 18 residues long. Trimming removed 5 bases from V and 7 bases from J; junction bases left unmatched: 16. Here the CDR3 reads CASSRDRSGGAGSGELFF. The DNA for the CDR3 is TGTGCCAGCAGTCGGGACAGAAGCGGGGGGGCCGGGAGCGGGGAGCTGTTTTTT.

The chain uses TRBV11-3 and TRBJ2-7; D is undetermined. In germline, CDR1 is SGHNT, CDR2 YENEEA. The CDR3 contains 12 residues. With 3 bases removed from V and 5 bases from J, the gap between germline ends came to 8 bases. Here the CDR3 DNA reads TGTGCCAGCAGCTTGAAAGGCCACGAGCAGTACTTC. This codes for CASSLKGHEQYF.

The V gene is TRBV7-9, the J gene TRBJ1-5; the D gene is possibly TRBD1 (5 bases). This CDR3 has 13 amino acids. Germline CDR1 reads SEHNR; CDR2 reads FQNEAQ (reference sequence). The V end lost 2 bases, the J end lost 7 bases, and 9 bases lay between the germline ends. CDR3 sequence: CASSLNPGQPQHF. The CDR3 DNA is TGTGCCAGCAGCTTAAATCCAGGGCAGCCCCAGCATTTT.

The V gene is TRBV5-1, the J gene TRBJ2-1, with TRBD2 matching over 10 bases. Germline loops: CDR1 SGHRS, CDR2 YFSETQ. V was clipped by 0 bases and J by 7 bases; unmatched bases: 7. The CDR3 contains 16 residues. DNA of the CDR3: TGCGCCAGCAGCTTGGGGCTAGCGGGAGAAGTTAATGAGCAGTTCTTC. This encodes CASSLGLAGEVNEQFF.

This clonotype was seen at least ten times. J is TRBJ2-1 and V is TRBV20-1; 7 nucleotides line up with TRBD2. Trimming at V came to 5 bases and at J to 5 bases, leaving 6 bases not matched to a gene. Per germline, CDR1 DFQATT and CDR2 SNEGSKA (reference sequence). The CDR3 has 13 residues. CDR3 loop: CSAWSSGHNEQFF. In DNA form, the CDR3 reads TGCAGTGCTTGGTCTAGCGGTCACAATGAGCAGTTCTTC.

At least ten counts were recorded for this clonotype. The chain has TRBV12-3 or TRBV12-4 and TRBJ2-7; 9 bases align to TRBD1. The CDR3 sequence is 14 residues long. Losses at the gene ends were 5 bases for V and 4 bases for J; bases not matched to a gene: 6. The CDR3 reads CASSPGQGEYEQYF. The DNA of the CDR3 is TGTGCCAGCAGTCCGGGACAGGGAGAGTACGAGCAGTACTTC.

This clonotype was observed many times. J is TRBJ1-3 and V is TRBV5-1; no clear D. V was shortened by 0 bases and J by 2 bases, with 0 bases between the two germline ends. CDR3 length: 12 residues. The V gene's germline CDR1 is SGHRS and CDR2 YFSETQ. CDR3 protein: CASSLAGNTIYF. Here the CDR3 DNA reads TGCGCCAGCAGCTTGGCTGGAAACACCATATATTTT.

This clonotype has a count of ten or more. The chain employs TRBV20-1 and TRBJ2-2; TRBD2 agrees at 10 bases. Unmatched junction bases numbered 13, after V lost 7 bases and J lost 5 bases. Germline values: CDR1 DFQATT, CDR2 SNEGSKA (reference sequence). The length of the CDR3 is 16 residues. The CDR3 DNA sequence: TGCAGTGTTCGAGCCCTAGCGGGAGTCGGGACCGGGGAGCTGTTTTTT. It encodes CSVRALAGVGTGELFF.

This clonotype was seen repeatedly, ten times or more. The genes are TRBV9 and TRBJ2-2; 7 nucleotides agree with TRBD2. This CDR3 region has 16 residues. Germline CDR1 SGDLS, CDR2 YYNGEE. The junction had 5 bases not matched to a gene; V was cut back by 0 bases and J by 3 bases. The CDR3 spells CASSVDPSGYTGELFF. The DNA of the CDR3 is TGTGCCAGCAGCGTAGATCCTAGCGGATACACCGGGGAGCTGTTTTTT.

The table lists this clonotype with many counts. J is TRBJ1-2 and V is TRBV20-1; D gene unclear. The CDR3 is 13 residues long. V lost 0 bases, J lost 6 bases, and 11 bases lay in between. Germline values: CDR1 DFQATT, CDR2 SNEGSKA (reference sequence). The CDR3 protein is CSARDPSVNGYTF. Here the CDR3 DNA reads TGCAGTGCTAGAGACCCTTCGGTCAATGGCTACACCTTC.

This rearrangement joins TRBV3-1 to TRBJ2-1; 7 bases fit TRBD2. This CDR3 region has 17 residues. Germline values: CDR1 LGHDT, CDR2 YNNKEL (reference sequence). V was clipped by 3 bases and J by 7 bases; unmatched bases: 15. CDR3 loop: CASSQPPGAGARNEQFF. Here the CDR3 DNA reads TGTGCCAGCAGCCAGCCTCCTGGGGCGGGAGCTCGGAATGAGCAGTTCTTC.

This clonotype was observed a few times. The chain combines TRBV7-9 with TRBJ1-1, with D perhaps TRBD1 (5 bases). Germline lookup yields CDR1 SEHNR and CDR2 FQNEAQ (reference sequence). Trimming removed 6 bases at V and 3 bases at J, with 11 bases between. The CDR3 length is 13 residues. The CDR3 sequence is CASRNVGDTEAFF. Here the CDR3 DNA reads TGTGCCAGCAGAAACGTGGGGGACACTGAAGCTTTCTTT.